Shown below are 27 T cell receptor beta chains from a single sample sequenced in a study of T cells in Graves' hyperthyroidism and ophthalmopathy. Researchers took RNA transcripts and amplified the TCR beta CDR3 regions from them. An initial round of RT-PCR targeting the TCR CDR3 relied on the HTBI primer set. Using its own MiXCR run on the multiplex PCR reads, TCRdb lists one record per CDR3 protein. Of about 510,000 distinct CDR3 sequences detected, around 15% appear once; the ten largest clones hold over 11%. Sequenced material: blood. The receptors were gathered from a woman aged 40 to 50 with Graves' hyperthyroidism.

This clonotype was recorded at least ten times. The chain is built from TRBV6-1 and TRBJ2-5; possibly TRBD1 for D (5 bases). This CDR3 spans 13 amino acids. Per germline, CDR1 MNHNS and CDR2 SASEGT. V was pared by 0 bases and J by 7 bases, with 9 bases between. CDR3 sequence reads: CASSEAAQGTQYF. The CDR3 DNA reads as TGTGCCAGCAGTGAAGCGGCCCAGGGGACCCAGTACTTC.

This clonotype has ten or more counts. V usage is TRBV24-1 and J usage is TRBJ2-3; D is perhaps TRBD2 (6 bases). V lost 2 bases and J 6 bases, leaving 17 bases between the germline ends. Per the germline V gene, CDR1 is KGHDR and CDR2 is SFDVKD. This CDR3 has 16 amino acids. In DNA form, the CDR3 reads TGTGCCACCAGTGATTCCCGACTAGGGCGGTCGGATACGCAGTATTTT. Residues: CATSDSRLGRSDTQYF.

This clonotype was counted many times. The CDR3 sequence: CASRETGVDTEAFF. For the CDR3, the DNA is TGTGCCAGCAGAGAGACAGGGGTTGACACTGAAGCTTTCTTT. The V and J genes are TRBV12-3 or TRBV12-4 and TRBJ1-1; 8 bases line up with TRBD1. The junction had 6 bases not matched to a gene; V was cut back by 6 bases and J by 3 bases. This CDR3 region has 14 residues.

This clonotype was observed many times. The chain recombines TRBV20-1 with TRBJ2-2; D is ambiguous. Germline V CDR1 and CDR2: DFQATT, SNEGSKA (reference sequence). This CDR3 is 13 amino acids long. V was pared by 3 bases and J by 1 base, with 6 bases between. Here the CDR3 reads CSASHVNTGELFF. CDR3 bases: TGCAGTGCTAGCCACGTGAACACCGGGGAGCTGTTTTTT.

The chain has TRBV27 and TRBJ2-7; 12 bases align to TRBD2. Germline V gene data show CDR1 as MNHEY and CDR2 as SMNVEV (reference sequence). V shed 5 bases and J 6 bases; nucleotides not matched to a gene: 8. There are 15 residues in the CDR3. CDR3 bases: TGTGCCAGCAGTCCCCCGACTAGCGGGAGAAGCGAGCAGTACTTC. The encoded protein is CASSPPTSGRSEQYF.

The chain combines TRBV28 with TRBJ1-1, with D perhaps TRBD1 (5 bases). Germline V gene lookup returns CDR1 MDHEN and CDR2 SYDVKM. CDR3 length: 12 amino acids. The germline V and J ends were trimmed by 5 bases and 9 bases, with 13 bases remaining between them. CDR3 DNA sequence: TGTGCCAGCAGTGCCACAGGCCGGAAAGCTTTCTTT. This translates into CASSATGRKAFF. Combining the CDR3 with reference TRBV28 and TRBJ1-1 gives the whole variable domain DVKVTQSSRYLVKRTGEKVFLECVQDMDHENMFWYRQDPGLGLRLIYFSYDVKMKEKGDIPEGYSVSREKKERFSLILESASTNQTSMYLCASSATGRKAFFGQGTRLTVV.

This clonotype appeared a single time. This chain uses TRBV6-1 with TRBJ2-7; D unresolved. The germline V and J ends were trimmed by 6 bases and 3 bases, with 12 bases remaining between them. CDR1 is MNHNS and CDR2 is SASEGT in the germline V gene. This CDR3 is built from 13 residues. The CDR3 DNA follows: TGTGCCAGCAGGTCCCCCACCTTCTACGAGCAGTACTTC. As protein: CASRSPTFYEQYF.

This clonotype has ten or more counts. The J gene is TRBJ2-7, the V gene TRBV27; 10 nucleotides align to TRBD2. CDR3 length: 16 residues. Per germline, CDR1 MNHEY and CDR2 SMNVEV (reference sequence). The J segment lost 0 bases and the V segment lost 5 bases, leaving 7 bases of the junction unmatched. The CDR3 region has the DNA TGTGCCAGCAGTCCATTAGCGGGAGGAATCTCCTACGAGCAGTACTTC. This translates into CASSPLAGGISYEQYF.

This clonotype was seen more than once but under ten times. The rearrangement links TRBV4-1 to TRBJ2-1; D unclear. The length of the CDR3 is 14 residues. CDR1 is MGHRA and CDR2 is YSYEKL in the germline V gene. The V end lost 0 bases, the J end lost 6 bases, and 9 bases lay between the germline ends. The CDR3 DNA follows: TGCGCCAGCAGCCAAGAATCTCATATCAATGAGCAGTTCTTC. Its translation is CASSQESHINEQFF.

V gene TRBV6-1 combines with J gene TRBJ1-2, with D perhaps matching TRBD1 (6 bases). V lost 6 bases to trimming and J lost 4 bases, with 12 bases between them. From germline, CDR1 is MNHNS and CDR2 SASEGT. The CDR3 is 13 residues long. CDR3 loop: CASRTTGIYGYTF. CDR3 bases: TGTGCCAGCAGAACAACAGGGATCTATGGCTACACCTTC.

This clonotype was detected many times. The genes are TRBV3-1 and TRBJ2-7; D uncertain. This CDR3 has 11 amino acids. The V end was cut by 6 bases, the J end by 5 bases, with 8 bases between. CDR1 and CDR2 from the germline V gene are LGHDT and YNNKEL (reference sequence). The CDR3 region has the DNA TGTGCCAGCAGGGCGAGAGACGAGCAGTACTTC. It yields the protein CASRARDEQYF.

The gene calls are TRBV6-1 and TRBJ2-5; weak D call: TRBD2 (5 bases). The CDR3 consists of 13 residues. CDR1 and CDR2 from the germline V gene are MNHNS and SASEGT. The V and J ends lost 7 bases and 2 bases respectively, with 11 bases between them. CDR3 protein: CASIIPGQETQYF. CDR3 coding DNA: TGTGCCAGCATTATTCCGGGGCAAGAGACCCAGTACTTC.

This clonotype showed up many times. The chain joins TRBV6-1 to TRBJ1-1; D remains ambiguous. V dropped 4 bases and J dropped 0 bases, with 9 bases sitting between them. This CDR3 comprises 14 residues. Germline assignment: CDR1 MNHNS and CDR2 SASEGT. Written as DNA, the CDR3 is TGTGCCAGCAGTGCCCGACTGATGAACACTGAAGCTTTCTTT. Its translation: CASSARLMNTEAFF.

The table lists this clonotype with a few counts. V usage is TRBV7-9 and J usage is TRBJ2-3, with 7 nucleotides matching TRBD1. With 4 bases clipped from V and 2 bases from J, the junction kept 12 bases outside the gene matches. Germline assignment: CDR1 SEHNR and CDR2 FQNEAQ (reference sequence). CDR3 length: 17 amino acids. The CDR3 DNA sequence: TGTGCCAGCAGCTCGGTCTCCGGGACAGCGACCACAGATACGCAGTATTTT. This sequence encodes CASSSVSGTATTDTQYF.

V usage is TRBV7-6 and J usage is TRBJ1-5; D gene ambiguous. Trimming stripped 5 bases from V and 4 bases from J, with 15 bases between. Germline V CDR1 and CDR2: SGHVS, FNYEAQ. This CDR3 is 15 amino acids long. The CDR3 region has the DNA TGTGCCAGCAGCCTAACCGGACGGTCGAATCAGCCCCAGCATTTT. This translates into CASSLTGRSNQPQHF.

This clonotype was seen at least ten times. The chain links TRBV3-1 to TRBJ2-7; 9 positions agree with TRBD2. The CDR3 is 15 amino acids. J was trimmed by 5 bases and V by 4 bases; bases with no gene match: 9. CDR1 and CDR2 from the germline V gene are LGHDT and YNNKEL (reference sequence). CDR3 DNA: TGTGCCAGCAGCCTCTCCGGGGTAGCGGGAGACGAGCAGTACTTC. Its protein product is CASSLSGVAGDEQYF.

This clonotype was seen many times. The rearrangement joins TRBV30 to TRBJ1-4; TRBD1 is a possible D gene (5 bases). The CDR3 runs 14 residues. Trimming pared 2 bases from V and 5 bases from J, leaving 12 bases between. Germline CDR1 is GTSNPN and CDR2 is SVGIG (reference sequence). The CDR3: CAWSPDNGNEKLFF. Written as DNA, the CDR3 is TGTGCCTGGAGTCCGGACAACGGGAATGAAAAACTGTTTTTT.

The chain combines TRBV5-1 with TRBJ2-5; 10 bases align to TRBD1. Germline V gene sequence: CDR1 SGHRS, CDR2 YFSETQ. V dropped 4 bases and J dropped 2; count of bases not matched to a gene: 5. The CDR3 has 15 residues. For the CDR3, the DNA is TGCGCCAGCAGCCCCAGGACAGGGGGACAAGAGACCCAGTACTTC. Translated: CASSPRTGGQETQYF.

The V gene is TRBV7-9, the J gene TRBJ2-7; 15 bases match TRBD2. CDR3 length: 18 residues. Trimming at V came to 4 bases and at J to 0 bases, leaving 7 bases not matched to a gene. From germline, CDR1 is SEHNR and CDR2 FQNEAQ (reference sequence). The CDR3 sequence is CASSSGLAGGPGSYEQYF. The CDR3 DNA follows: TGTGCCAGCAGCTCTGGACTAGCGGGAGGGCCCGGCTCCTACGAGCAGTACTTC. Looking up the rest from reference TRBV7-9 and TRBJ2-7 gives the full variable domain: DTGVSQNPRHKITKRGQNVTFRCDPISEHNRLYWYRQTLGQGPEFLTYFQNEAQLEKSRLLSDRFSAERPKGSFSTLEIQRTEQGDSAMYLCASSSGLAGGPGSYEQYFGPGTRLTVT.

A word on this clonotype: It may be a read error: a sequence one base away is much more abundant. V is TRBV7-8 and J is TRBJ1-6, with D unclear. V was shortened by 4 bases and J by 7 bases, with 20 bases between the two germline ends. CDR1 and CDR2 from the germline V gene are SGHVS and FQNEAQ. The CDR3 runs to 17 residues. The CDR3 region has the DNA TGTGCCAGCAGCTGTCTAGACGGAAGCATCGGGAATTCACCCCTCCACTTT. It is translated as CASSCLDGSIGNSPLHF.

The chain couples TRBV12-3 or TRBV12-4 to TRBJ2-7; TRBD2 matches at 12 bases. With 6 bases clipped from V and 9 bases from J, the junction kept 6 bases outside the gene matches. The CDR3 consists of 13 residues. The CDR3 sequence is CASSGLAGTVQYF. Written as DNA, the CDR3 is TGTGCCAGCAGCGGACTAGCGGGAACGGTGCAGTACTTC.

This clonotype has ten or more counts. This chain joins TRBV7-2 and TRBJ1-2, with D hard to call. With 4 bases removed from V and 2 bases from J, the gap between germline ends came to 5 bases. Germline V gene sequence: CDR1 SGHTA, CDR2 FQGNSA. The length of the CDR3 is 12 residues. DNA for the CDR3: TGTGCCAGCAGCTCCTCCAACTATGGCTACACCTTC. It specifies CASSSSNYGYTF.

This rearrangement joins TRBV7-9 to TRBJ1-2; 7 bases fit TRBD1. With 4 bases clipped from V and 6 bases from J, the junction kept 5 bases outside the gene matches. There are 13 residues in the CDR3. The germline CDR1 and CDR2 sequences are SEHNR and FQNEAQ (reference sequence). The CDR3 bases are TGTGCCAGCAGCTGGATGACAGGGAATGGCTACACCTTC. This gives the protein CASSWMTGNGYTF. The full variable domain, with the rest looked up from reference TRBV7-9 and TRBJ1-2, is DTGVSQNPRHKITKRGQNVTFRCDPISEHNRLYWYRQTLGQGPEFLTYFQNEAQLEKSRLLSDRFSAERPKGSFSTLEIQRTEQGDSAMYLCASSWMTGNGYTFGSGTRLTVV.

In regard to this clonotype: A much larger clone lies one base from this, so it may be a read error. The chain carries TRBV3-1 and TRBJ2-6; tentative D call: TRBD2 (5 bases). Trimming removed 8 bases from V and 3 bases from J, with 23 bases in between. This CDR3 is 18 amino acids long. Per the germline V gene, CDR1 is LGHDT and CDR2 is YNNKEL (reference sequence). In nucleotides, the CDR3 is TGTGCCAGCGGCCGATCACAGAGCACCCGGGGTGGGGCCAACGTCCTGACTTTC. Residues: CASGRSQSTRGGANVLTF.

The V and J genes are TRBV27 and TRBJ2-7; D unclear. Trimming left V 3 bases short and J 4 bases short, with 10 bases between. Germline values: CDR1 MNHEY, CDR2 SMNVEV (reference sequence). The CDR3 loop spans 13 amino acids. As DNA, the CDR3 is TGTGCCAGCAGTTTTGGTTTCTATTACGAGCAGTACTTC. Its translation: CASSFGFYYEQYF.

This clonotype has ten or more counts. The rearrangement uses TRBV27 and TRBJ2-2; no firm D call. The CDR3 covers 15 residues. The germline V gene encodes CDR1 MNHEY and CDR2 SMNVEV (reference sequence). V lost 1 base, J lost 1 base, and 7 bases lay in between. CDR3 nucleotides: TGTGCCAGCAGTTTATGGCTAGGGAACACCGGGGAGCTGTTTTTT. Translating gives CASSLWLGNTGELFF.

This clonotype was recorded at least ten times. The chain couples TRBV27 to TRBJ1-2, with D tentatively TRBD1 (5 bases). V shed 7 bases and J shed 8 bases, with 23 bases lying between them. The CDR3 covers 15 residues. CDR1 and CDR2 (germline): MNHEY, SMNVEV (reference sequence). The CDR3 DNA reads as TGTGCCAGCACCTTACGGGGGTACCCCCCTGGGGGCTACACCTTC. It is translated as CASTLRGYPPGGYTF.